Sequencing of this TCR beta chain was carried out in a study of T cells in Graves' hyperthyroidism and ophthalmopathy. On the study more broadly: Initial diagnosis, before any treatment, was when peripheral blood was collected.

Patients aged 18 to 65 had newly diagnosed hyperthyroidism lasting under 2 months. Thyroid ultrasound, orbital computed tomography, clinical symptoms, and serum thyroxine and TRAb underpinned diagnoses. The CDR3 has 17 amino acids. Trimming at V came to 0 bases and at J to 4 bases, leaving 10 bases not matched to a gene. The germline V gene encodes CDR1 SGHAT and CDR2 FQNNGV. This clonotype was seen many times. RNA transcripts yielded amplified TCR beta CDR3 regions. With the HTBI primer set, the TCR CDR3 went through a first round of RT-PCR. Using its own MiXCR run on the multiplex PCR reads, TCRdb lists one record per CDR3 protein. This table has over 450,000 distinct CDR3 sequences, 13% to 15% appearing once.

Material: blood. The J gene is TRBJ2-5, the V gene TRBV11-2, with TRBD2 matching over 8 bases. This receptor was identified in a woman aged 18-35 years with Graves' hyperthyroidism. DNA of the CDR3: TGTGCCAGCAGCTTAGAGGCGTTAGCGGGATGGGGAGAGACCCAGTACTTC. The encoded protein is CASSLEALAGWGETQYF. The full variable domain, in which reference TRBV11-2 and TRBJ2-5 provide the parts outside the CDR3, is EAGVAQSPRYKIIEKRQSVAFWCNPISGHATLYWYQQILGQGPKLLIQFQNNGVVDDSQLPKDRFSAERLKGVDSTLKIQPAKLEDSAVYLCASSLEALAGWGETQYFGPGTRLLVL.